The TCR beta chain described here comes from a study of Ad26.COV2.S vaccination and SARS-CoV-2 variants. Germline-derived CDR1 and CDR2 are LGHDT and YNNKEL (reference sequence). The CDR3 runs to 15 residues. Trimming removed 3 bases at V and 0 bases at J, with 9 bases between. Treatment denoted: some 20 received Ad26.COV2.S at low or high dose, single or two shots; about 5 received placebo; per-sample allocation not given. Sample collection was performed on day 63 after the first vaccine or placebo injection. Sequencing was performed with immunoSEQ multiplex PCR; in TCRdb, only in-frame clones are kept and a portion is missing. Among about 350,000 clones listed, around nine tenths were seen once.

The TCR comes from a person between 18 and 65 years old who received the Ad26.COV2.S COVID-19 vaccine or a placebo. The chain uses TRBV3-1 (or the pseudogene TRBV3-2) and TRBJ1-3; tentative D call: TRBD1 (6 bases). The sample consisted of peripheral blood, taken in a trial of Ad26.COV2.S vaccine versus placebo. CDR3 amino acids: CASSQDSSSGNTIYF. The CDR3 region has the DNA TGTGCCAGCAGCCAGGACAGCAGCTCTGGAAACACCATATATTTT.